Listed here are 5 T cell receptor beta chains from one sample, sequenced in a study of shared clonotypes between healthy human individuals. Data came from immunoSEQ multiplex PCR; TCRdb stores just in-frame clones and leaves some out. This table has over 1.5 million clones, around 98% appearing once. Specimen: naive CD4+ T cells sorted from blood. Stated subset: CD45RA+ positively selected. These receptors were collected from a man aged 30-40 years in good health.

This clone showed up just once. This chain links TRBV30 with TRBJ1-2; a weak D match, TRBD1 (5 bases). This CDR3 is built from 19 residues. Trimming removed 3 bases at V and 0 bases at J, with 26 bases between. Germline V gives CDR1 GTSNPN, CDR2 SVGIG (reference sequence). For the CDR3, the DNA is TGTGCCTGGAGCGATCCATCGTCTTCTTGGGACGTTGCTAACTATGGCTACACCTTC. Its protein is CAWSDPSSSWDVANYGYTF. Full variable domain (remainder filled in from reference TRBV30 and TRBJ1-2): SQTIHQWPATLVQPVGSPLSLECTVEGTSNPNLYWYRQAAGRGLQLLFYSVGIGQISSEVPQNLSASRPQDRQFILSSKKLLLSDSGFYLCAWSDPSSSWDVANYGYTFGSGTRLTVV.

The chain has TRBV5-4 and TRBJ2-1, with 10 nucleotides matching TRBD2. CDR1 is SGHNT and CDR2 is YYREEE in the germline V gene (reference sequence). The ends lost 0 bases at V and 9 bases at J; junction bases unmatched: 9. The CDR3 contains 16 residues. In DNA, the CDR3 is TGTGCCAGCAGCTTGGGCGTGAGCGGGAGGGTAGGTGAGCAGTTCTTC. Translating it yields CASSLGVSGRVGEQFF.

The chain couples TRBV29-1 to TRBJ2-1; D is ambiguous. The CDR3 has 12 amino acids. V lost 2 bases, J lost 7 bases, and 9 bases lay in between. The germline gives CDR1 SQVTM, CDR2 ANQGSEA. The DNA for the CDR3 is TGCAGCGTTGAACGTTACGGGAATGAGCAGTTCTTC. Residues: CSVERYGNEQFF.

This chain links TRBV5-4 with TRBJ2-2; D tentatively reads TRBD1 or TRBD2 (5 bases each). There are 15 residues in the CDR3. Deletions cut 4 bases from V and 3 bases from J, with 13 bases between. The germline gives CDR1 SGHNT, CDR2 YYREEE (reference sequence). CDR3 nucleotides: TGTGCCAGCAGCACTGACCCGGGGCACACCGGGGAGCTGTTTTTT. This codes for CASSTDPGHTGELFF.

J is TRBJ2-7 and V is TRBV6-4, with 8 bases aligning to TRBD2. This CDR3 comprises 13 residues. Losses at the gene ends were 8 bases for V and 1 base for J; bases not matched to a gene: 4. Germline V gives CDR1 MRHNA, CDR2 SNTAGT. Here the CDR3 DNA reads TGTGCCAGCGCACTAGCGGCTTCCTACGAGCAGTACTTC. Amino acid sequence: CASALAASYEQYF.